Following are 22 T cell receptor beta chains from one sample sequenced in a study of CD8 T cells in Susac syndrome (dated by TCRdb to the late 2010s). The library was built by means of the immunoSEQ multiplex PCR assay. RNA was extracted with the RNeasy kit and 0.5 to 1 ug was reverse transcribed using random hexamers. The public reads were quality trimmed at Q25 with fastp and then assembled into clones with MiXCR by TCRdb, keeping productive beta chains. Rows are combined by CDR3 protein, so each entry shows the most common genes and DNA. The sample contains approximately 140,000 distinct CDR3 sequences, roughly 76% of them found a single time. In total, the top ten clones hold roughly 0.5% of the sample. Source material: CD8+ T cells from PBMCs. These receptors came from a human donor with multiple sclerosis.

This chain links TRBV27 with TRBJ1-1, with 9 bases matching TRBD1. The trim removed 4 bases at V and 4 bases at J, leaving 7 bases unmatched. The CDR3 extends over 15 amino acids. Germline CDR1 reads MNHEY; CDR2 reads SMNVEV (reference sequence). The CDR3 region has the DNA TGTGCCAGCAGTTATTCCACAGGGGGCCTCACTGAAGCTTTCTTT. Protein sequence: CASSYSTGGLTEAFF.

J is TRBJ2-5 and V is TRBV19; maybe TRBD1 (6 bases). This CDR3 region has 13 residues. The germline gives CDR1 LNHDA, CDR2 SQIVND (reference sequence). V lost 5 bases to trimming and J lost 4 bases, with 11 bases between them. CDR3 sequence (DNA): TGTGCCAGTAGTCCAACAGGGATAGAGACCCAGTACTTC. Residues: CASSPTGIETQYF.

The genes are TRBV7-9 and TRBJ2-7; D is perhaps TRBD1 or TRBD2 (5 bases each). V was cut by 1 base and J by 3 bases, with 13 bases left in between. The germline V gene encodes CDR1 SEHNR and CDR2 FQNEAQ (reference sequence). The CDR3 consists of 15 residues. This chain's CDR3 is CASSLVEGQLYEQYF. The CDR3 DNA reads as TGTGCCAGCAGCTTAGTAGAGGGGCAACTCTACGAGCAGTACTTC.

The V and J genes are TRBV19 and TRBJ2-2, with D unresolved. The germline V and J ends were trimmed by 0 bases and 4 bases, with 15 bases remaining between them. Germline V CDR1 and CDR2: LNHDA, SQIVND (reference sequence). CDR3 length: 17 amino acids. The CDR3 sequence is CASSIDLETPITGELFF. CDR3 DNA: TGTGCCAGTAGTATAGATCTCGAAACACCGATCACCGGGGAGCTGTTTTTT. The full variable domain, rest sourced from reference TRBV19 and TRBJ2-2, is DGGITQSPKYLFRKEGQNVTLSCEQNLNHDAMYWYRQDPGQGLRLIYYSQIVNDFQKGDIAEGYSVSREKKESFPLTVTSAQKNPTAFYLCASSIDLETPITGELFFGEGSRLTVL.

CDR3 coding DNA: TGTGCCAGCAGTCTGGGGCTAGCGGGGACCCAGTACTTC. It translates to CASSLGLAGTQYF. The V gene is TRBV28, the J gene TRBJ2-5, with 8 bases lining up with TRBD2. This CDR3 has 13 residues. CDR1 is MDHEN and CDR2 is SYDVKM in the germline V gene. Trimming at V came to 5 bases and at J to 7 bases, leaving 6 bases not matched to a gene.

This clonotype occurred many times. V and J are TRBV13 and TRBJ2-3, with 9 positions matching TRBD1. Germline CDR1 PRHDT, CDR2 FYEKMQ (reference sequence). V dropped 8 bases and J dropped 3; count of bases not matched to a gene: 9. This CDR3 has 15 residues. In DNA form, the CDR3 reads TGTGCCAGCTCACCGACAGGGGGTGGTACAGATACGCAGTATTTT. Its protein product is CASSPTGGGTDTQYF. Full variable domain (outside the CDR3, taken from reference TRBV13 and TRBJ2-3): AAGVIQSPRHLIKEKRETATLKCYPIPRHDTVYWYQQGPGQDPQFLISFYEKMQSDKGSIPDRFSAQQFSDYHSELNMSSLELGDSALYFCASSPTGGGTDTQYFGPGTRLTVL.

The V and J genes are TRBV11-3 and TRBJ1-1, with D unclear. CDR1 is SGHNT, CDR2 YENEEA, per germline. This CDR3 is 14 amino acids long. V was shortened by 4 bases and J by 11 bases, with 20 bases between the two germline ends. CDR3 sequence: CASSSPTSWESAFF. The CDR3 nucleotides are TGTGCCAGCAGCTCCCCAACCTCCTGGGAGTCGGCTTTCTTT. Drawing the rest from reference TRBV11-3 and TRBJ1-1, the complete variable domain is EAGVVQSPRYKIIEKKQPVAFWCNPISGHNTLYWYLQNLGQGPELLIRYENEEAVDDSQLPKDRFSAERLKGVDSTLKIQPAELGDSAVYLCASSSPTSWESAFFGQGTRLTVV.

The J gene is TRBJ2-3, the V gene TRBV4-3; a weak D match, TRBD2 (5 bases). CDR3 length: 10 amino acids. Trimming shortened V by 4 bases and J by 10 bases, and 6 bases separated the two germline ends. CDR1 and CDR2 from the germline V gene are LGHNA and YSLEER. The CDR3, as DNA: TGCGCCAGCAGCCCGGAGGCGCAGTATTTT. This translates into CASSPEAQYF.

The V call is TRBV6-2 or TRBV6-3, the J call TRBJ2-1; 8 nucleotides match TRBD1. The CDR3 is 16 residues long. Germline CDR1 and CDR2: MNHEY and SVGEGT. V lost 0 bases and J lost 6; bases outside the gene matches: 7. The CDR3 here is CASSYSYRGYRNEQFF. The CDR3 DNA reads TGTGCCAGCAGTTACTCGTACAGGGGGTACCGCAATGAGCAGTTCTTC.

The chain is built from TRBV29-1 and TRBJ1-2; D remains unclear. Deletions cut 0 bases from V and 3 bases from J, with 2 bases between. CDR3 length: 11 amino acids. The V gene's germline CDR1 is SQVTM and CDR2 ANQGSEA. The CDR3 coding sequence is TGCAGCGTTGAAGAAGACTATGGCTACACCTTC. This gives the protein CSVEEDYGYTF.

The rearrangement joins TRBV6-5 to TRBJ2-5, with D hard to call. The germline V and J ends were trimmed by 0 bases and 1 base, with 6 bases remaining between them. The length of the CDR3 is 14 residues. Per germline, CDR1 MNHEY and CDR2 SVGAGI. The CDR3 nucleotides are TGTGCCAGCAGTTACTCCTCAGGCCAAGAGACCCAGTACTTC. It specifies CASSYSSGQETQYF.

This rearrangement joins TRBV7-9 to TRBJ2-1, with 14 bases lining up with TRBD2. Per germline, CDR1 SEHNR and CDR2 FQNEAQ (reference sequence). This CDR3 has 17 amino acids. The V and J ends lost 2 bases and 5 bases, in that order; junction bases with no gene match: 5. CDR3 nucleotides: TGTGCCAGCAGCTTAATCCGACTAGCGGGAGGGCACAATGAGCAGTTCTTC. It is translated as CASSLIRLAGGHNEQFF.

The gene calls are TRBV2 and TRBJ2-4, with D possibly matching TRBD2 (5 bases). The germline V gene has CDR1 SNHLY and CDR2 FYNNEI. The V end lost 8 bases, the J end lost 5 bases, and 13 bases lay between the germline ends. The CDR3 sequence is 13 residues long. The CDR3, as DNA: TGTGCCAGCGTAGGAGGTCGTCAAAACATTCAGTACTTC. Its protein product is CASVGGRQNIQYF.

This clonotype was observed once. This chain uses TRBV4-3 with TRBJ2-4, with 8 bases identical to TRBD2. CDR3 length equals 15 residues. The germline gives CDR1 LGHNA, CDR2 YSLEER. V lost 1 base, J lost 6 bases, and 5 bases stayed unmatched. The CDR3 DNA follows: TGCGCCAGCAGCCAAGGGTCGAGCGGGAGAAACATTCAGTACTTC. Its protein is CASSQGSSGRNIQYF.

The sample holds one count of this clonotype. The chain couples TRBV4-2 to TRBJ2-4; 10 bases are a match to TRBD2. The CDR3 is 16 residues long. Germline assignment: CDR1 LGHNA and CDR2 YNFKEQ. Germline trimming cut 2 bases from V and 7 bases from J; bases unmatched to any gene: 8. The CDR3 loop reads CASSQLAGASANIQYF. CDR3 bases: TGTGCCAGCAGCCAACTAGCGGGGGCCTCCGCGAACATTCAGTACTTC.

The V and J genes are TRBV6-5 and TRBJ1-1, with D possibly TRBD1 on 6 matching bases. Looked up from germline, CDR1 is MNHEY and CDR2 is SVGAGI. This CDR3 contains 11 residues. V lost 6 bases and J 8 bases, leaving 10 bases between the germline ends. CDR3 bases: TGTGCCAGCAGCATACAGGGAGAAGCTTTCTTT. Its translation: CASSIQGEAFF.

The chain is built from TRBV7-8 and TRBJ1-3, with a tentative D call TRBD1 (5 bases). V was trimmed by 0 bases and J by 8 bases, leaving 14 bases between them. The CDR3 spans 15 residues. Germline values: CDR1 SGHVS, CDR2 FQNEAQ. CDR3 amino acids: CASSLAPRRDDTIYF. In DNA form, the CDR3 reads TGTGCCAGCAGCTTAGCGCCCAGAAGGGACGACACCATATATTTT.

This chain joins TRBV13 and TRBJ2-7; D is undetermined. Trimming pared 7 bases from V and 0 bases from J, leaving 10 bases between. Germline loops: CDR1 PRHDT, CDR2 FYEKMQ (reference sequence). CDR3 length: 13 residues. CDR3 amino acids: CASKSGLSYEQYV. In nucleotides, the CDR3 is TGTGCCAGCAAATCCGGCCTCTCCTACGAGCAGTACGTC.

The V gene is TRBV7-2, the J gene TRBJ2-5; 8 bases align to TRBD1. CDR1 SGHTA and CDR2 FQGNSA come from the germline V gene. The length of the CDR3 is 15 residues. V lost 5 bases, J lost 6 bases, and 11 bases stayed unmatched. CDR3 bases: TGTGCCAGCAGCCCCCGGGACAGGCCCGGGAAGACCCAGTACTTC. Translation gives CASSPRDRPGKTQYF. The variable domain in full, completed from reference TRBV7-2 and TRBJ2-5, reads GAGVSQSPSNKVTEKGKDVELRCDPISGHTALYWYRQSLGQGLEFLIYFQGNSAPDKSGLPSDRFSAERTGGSVSTLTIQRTQQEDSAVYLCASSPRDRPGKTQYFGPGTRLLVL.

The chain has TRBV3-1 and TRBJ2-3; D gene uncertain. This CDR3 comprises 9 residues. The germline CDR1 and CDR2 sequences are LGHDT and YNNKEL (reference sequence). V was trimmed by 11 bases and J by 8 bases, leaving 8 bases between them. This CDR3 is CAARGTQYF. Written as DNA, the CDR3 is TGTGCCGCCCGAGGTACGCAGTATTTT.

The chain employs TRBV5-5 and TRBJ2-3, with D perhaps matching TRBD2 (6 bases). Trimming cost V 3 bases and J 3 bases, with 20 bases left between them. CDR1 is SGHKS, CDR2 YYEKEE, per germline (reference sequence). The CDR3 is made up of 17 amino acids. The CDR3 reads CASSSLARQPLTDTQYF. The CDR3 DNA sequence: TGTGCCAGCAGCTCTCTAGCGAGACAGCCCCTAACAGATACGCAGTATTTT.

This chain links TRBV24-1 with TRBJ1-2; 8 bases align to TRBD1. CDR3 size: 15 residues. The V segment lost 4 bases and the J segment 7 bases; nucleotides outside the gene matches: 10. Germline loops: CDR1 KGHDR, CDR2 SFDVKD. The CDR3 reads CATSDPGQALTGYTF. The CDR3 coding sequence is TGTGCCACCAGTGACCCGGGACAGGCGCTAACTGGCTACACCTTC.